Listed below are T cell receptor beta chains from one sample, sequenced in a study of a mutant IDH1 vaccine in newly diagnosed glioma. Antigen specificity for these receptors is unknown. Clones were sequenced by immunoSEQ multiplex PCR, and TCRdb holds only the in-frame ones, with some missing. The sample contains 52,000 or so clones, roughly 81% of which appear only once. The sample here was PBMCs, taken from a glioma patient whose treatment included an IDH1 peptide vaccine. All receptors derive from a woman aged 40 to 55 with glioma. Some clones in this sample may be carry-over from other donors' samples. CDR3s include the opening cysteine and the closing phenylalanine or tryptophan. A D gene is named only where the DNA matches it firmly. Where a row states a size, it is once, few, many or the class of an expanded clone; other rows omit it.

>TRBJ2-7|.|.|TRBV30|11
CAWSGRYEQYF
TGTGCCTGGAGCGGACGTTACGAGCAGTACTTC
>TRBJ2-1|TRBD2|.|TRBV30|17
CAWSVRPSGATSNEQFF
TGTGCCTGGAGTGTAAGGCCTAGCGGGGCCACCAGCAATGAGCAGTTCTTC
>TRBJ1-2|.|.|TRBV6-5|15
CASSYMTDRPYGYTF
TGTGCCAGCAGTTACATGACAGATCGCCCCTATGGCTACACCTTC
>TRBJ1-2|.|medium-sized|TRBV7-2|14
CASSLSALDYGYTF
TGTGCCAGCAGCTTATCCGCACTCGACTATGGCTACACCTTC
>TRBJ1-2|TRBD1|.|TRBV5-8|16
CASSLGTGSDFYGYTF
TGTGCCAGCAGCTTAGGGACAGGGAGCGACTTCTATGGCTACACCTTC
>TRBJ1-1|.|.|TRBV10-3|14
CAIRGGSGYPEAFF
TGTGCCATCAGGGGGGGGTCGGGGTACCCTGAAGCTTTCTTT
>TRBJ1-1|.|.|TRBV7-2|13
CASSLGEGQGAFF
TGTGCCAGCAGCTTAGGGGAGGGTCAGGGAGCTTTCTTT
>TRBJ1-2|TRBD1|few|TRBV4-1|15
CASSHRTGKGYGYTF
TGCGCCAGCAGCCATCGGACAGGGAAAGGCTATGGCTACACCTTC
>TRBJ1-1|.|few|TRBV18|14
CASSLSTGNTEAFF
TGTGCCAGCTCACTGTCGACGGGGAACACTGAAGCTTTCTTT
>TRBJ2-5|.|.|TRBV29-1|12
CSAPKGGETQYF
TGCAGCGCCCCGAAAGGGGGGGAGACCCAGTACTTC
>TRBJ1-2|TRBD1|few|TRBV5-1|13
CASSPQGNYGYTF
TGCGCCAGCAGCCCACAGGGGAACTATGGCTACACCTTC
>TRBJ1-1|.|.|TRBV10-3|13
CAIGPRGDTEAFF
TGTGCCATCGGCCCGAGGGGGGACACTGAAGCTTTCTTT
>TRBJ2-6|.|.|TRBV9|15
CASSVEGSGANVLTF
TGTGCCAGCAGCGTAGAAGGGAGCGGGGCCAACGTCCTGACTTTC
>TRBJ1-1|.|.|TRBV7-8|14
CASSSGLLNTEAFF
TGTGCCAGCAGCTCGGGACTCCTGAACACTGAAGCTTTCTTT
>TRBJ2-2|.|.|TRBV10-3|14
CAISEGGGAGELFF
TGTGCCATCAGTGAAGGGGGGGGTGCCGGGGAGCTGTTTTTT
>TRBJ1-1|TRBD1|.|TRBV5-1|14
CASSSGQGNTEAFF
TGCGCCAGCAGCTCGGGACAGGGAAATACTGAAGCTTTCTTT
>TRBJ1-2|.|.|TRBV20-1|11
CSAMGGDGYTF
TGCAGTGCTATGGGGGGGGACGGCTACACCTTC
>TRBJ1-4|.|.|TRBV6-5|15
CASSNGGRINEKLFF
TGTGCCAGCAGCAACGGGGGACGGATTAATGAAAAACTGTTTTTT
>TRBJ2-5|TRBD2|.|TRBV6-6|16
CASSSDSGGIFRTQYF
TGTGCCAGCAGTTCCGATAGCGGGGGCATCTTTCGGACCCAGTACTTC
>TRBJ2-6|.|.|TRBV9|19
CASSDHRVATFSGANVLTF
TGTGCCAGCAGCGACCACAGGGTGGCCACTTTCTCTGGGGCCAACGTCCTGACTTTC
>TRBJ2-1|TRBD2|.|TRBV11-2|16
CASSLDGRGAYNEQFF
TGTGCCAGCAGCTTAGATGGGCGGGGGGCGTACAATGAGCAGTTCTTC
>TRBJ1-5|.|few|TRBV14|13
CASSPQEDQPQHF
TGTGCCAGCAGCCCTCAGGAAGATCAGCCCCAGCATTTT
>TRBJ2-5|TRBD2|.|TRBV7-9|16
CASSFASGGLQETQYF
TGTGCCAGCAGCTTCGCTAGCGGGGGACTCCAAGAGACCCAGTACTTC
>TRBJ2-1|TRBD1|.|TRBV7-3|16
CASSPRQGQKGNEQFF
TGTGCCAGCAGCCCTAGACAGGGCCAAAAGGGTAATGAGCAGTTCTTC
>TRBJ1-5|TRBD1|.|TRBV4-1|22
CASSQENLEDRWKKRVGQPQHF
TGCGCCAGCAGCCAAGAAAACCTTGAGGACAGGTGGAAGAAGCGGGTGGGGCAGCCCCAGCATTTT
>TRBJ2-2|.|.|TRBV30|12
CAWSPSGGELFF
TGTGCCTGGAGTCCCTCCGGCGGGGAGCTGTTTTTT
>TRBJ1-5|TRBD1|once|TRBV6-1|14
CASSDQGAGQPQHF
TGTGCCAGCAGTGACCAGGGGGCTGGACAGCCCCAGCATTTT
>TRBJ2-2|.|.|TRBV5-6|15
CASSPVNRDTGELFF
TGTGCCAGCAGCCCGGTCAATCGGGACACCGGGGAGCTGTTTTTT
>TRBJ2-2|.|.|TRBV19|16
CASKALPSGNTGELFF
TGTGCCAGTAAAGCCCTCCCGAGCGGTAACACCGGGGAGCTGTTTTTT
>TRBJ2-7|TRBD1|.|TRBV7-2|13
CASRVRQGGEQYF
TGTGCCAGCAGAGTCAGACAGGGGGGCGAGCAGTACTTC
>TRBJ1-1|.|.|TRBV29-1|15
CSAQSPGHSNTEAFF
TGCAGCGCTCAAAGCCCGGGACACTCGAACACTGAAGCTTTCTTT
>TRBJ2-7|.|.|TRBV21-1|13
CASSHRDRHEQYF
TGTGCCAGCAGTCACCGGGACAGACACGAGCAGTACTTC
>TRBJ1-2|TRBD1|.|TRBV2|15
CASSVGQGPNYGYTF
TGTGCCAGCAGTGTGGGACAGGGGCCCAACTATGGCTACACCTTC
>TRBJ1-6|.|.|TRBV5-1|15
CASSLVAGDNSPLHF
TGCGCCAGCAGCTTGGTCGCTGGGGACAATTCACCCCTCCACTTT
>TRBJ1-1|.|.|TRBV5-5|14
CASSLLTVNTEAFF
TGTGCCAGCAGCTTGCTGACCGTGAACACTGAAGCTTTCTTT
>TRBJ1-2|.|.|TRBV7-2|13
CASSLQGDYGYTF
TGTGCCAGCAGCTTGCAGGGAGACTATGGCTACACCTTC
>TRBJ2-4|.|once|TRBV5-5|15
CASSPRQDGKNIQYF
TGTGCCAGCAGCCCCCGACAGGATGGAAAAAACATTCAGTACTTC
>TRBJ1-3|TRBD1|.|TRBV19|16
CASSFDRALGGNTIYF
TGTGCCAGTAGTTTCGACAGGGCCCTAGGCGGAAACACCATATATTTT
>TRBJ1-2|.|once|TRBV30|14
CAWSVRGDNYGYTF
TGTGCCTGGAGTGTTAGAGGGGACAACTATGGCTACACCTTC
>TRBJ1-1|.|.|TRBV11-2|14
CASSVQASGTEAFF
TGTGCCAGCAGCGTACAGGCTTCGGGGACTGAAGCTTTCTTT
>TRBJ1-4|TRBD1|.|TRBV2|16
CASSDRTGVFREKLFF
TGTGCCAGCAGTGACCGGACAGGGGTCTTTAGGGAAAAACTGTTTTTT